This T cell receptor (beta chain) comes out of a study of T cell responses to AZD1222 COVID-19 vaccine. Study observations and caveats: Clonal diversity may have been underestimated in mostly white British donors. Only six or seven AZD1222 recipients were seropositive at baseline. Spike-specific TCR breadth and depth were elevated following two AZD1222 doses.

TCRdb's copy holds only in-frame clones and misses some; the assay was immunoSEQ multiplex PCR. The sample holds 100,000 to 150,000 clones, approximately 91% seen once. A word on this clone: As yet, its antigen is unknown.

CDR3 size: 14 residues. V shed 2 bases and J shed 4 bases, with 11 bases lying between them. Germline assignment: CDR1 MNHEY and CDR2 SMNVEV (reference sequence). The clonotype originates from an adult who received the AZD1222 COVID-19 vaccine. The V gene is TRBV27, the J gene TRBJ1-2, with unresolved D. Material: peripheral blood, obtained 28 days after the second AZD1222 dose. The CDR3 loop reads CASSLNRDAYGYTF. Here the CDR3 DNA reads TGTGCCAGCAGTTTAAACAGAGACGCCTATGGCTACACCTTC.